A single sample gave rise to the 10 T cell receptor beta chains below, sequenced in a study of T cells in Graves' hyperthyroidism and ophthalmopathy. RNA transcripts gave rise to amplified TCR beta CDR3 regions. Carried out on the TCR CDR3, a first-round RT-PCR used the HTBI primer set. TCRdb re-derived calls from the multiplex PCR reads in MiXCR, one entry per CDR3 protein. The sample holds 400,000 or so distinct CDR3 sequences, 15% seen once. Sequenced: blood. These receptors were collected from a woman aged 60 to 75 with Graves' ophthalmopathy.

There are a few counts of this clonotype. The chain joins TRBV28 to TRBJ2-7; 8 bases are shared with TRBD2. V lost 5 bases to trimming and J lost 7 bases; unmatched junction nucleotides: 10. CDR1 is MDHEN, CDR2 SYDVKM, per germline. This CDR3 has 14 residues. CDR3 residues: CASSPGGALPEQYF. DNA for the CDR3: TGTGCCAGCAGTCCCGGGGGGGCCCTCCCGGAGCAGTACTTC. The full variable domain, in which reference TRBV28 and TRBJ2-7 provide the parts outside the CDR3, is DVKVTQSSRYLVKRTGEKVFLECVQDMDHENMFWYRQDPGLGLRLIYFSYDVKMKEKGDIPEGYSVSREKKERFSLILESASTNQTSMYLCASSPGGALPEQYFGPGTRLTVT.

This clonotype was counted between two and nine times. V and J are TRBV5-1 and TRBJ1-6, with D maybe TRBD1 (5 bases). CDR3 length equals 17 residues. The V and J ends lost 1 base and 6 bases respectively, with 17 bases between them. Looked up from germline, CDR1 is SGHRS and CDR2 is YFSETQ. The CDR3 sequence is CASSLFGATGANSPLHF. CDR3 DNA: TGCGCCAGCAGCTTGTTCGGGGCTACGGGTGCTAATTCACCCCTCCACTTT.

The rearrangement uses TRBV24-1 and TRBJ1-1; D is unclear. V lost 0 bases, J lost 3 bases, and 25 bases lay in between. Germline V lookup: CDR1 KGHDR, CDR2 SFDVKD. The CDR3 sequence is 20 residues long. CDR3 DNA sequence: TGTGCCACCAGTGATTTGTTAAGGTCGTGGCGGGCCCCTGAGGACACTGAAGCTTTCTTT. Translating gives CATSDLLRSWRAPEDTEAFF.

This clonotype was recorded many times. CDR3 DNA: TGTGCCAGCTCCCAAAGCGGATTTAACACCGGGGAGCTGTTTTTT. It yields the protein CASSQSGFNTGELFF. The chain is built from TRBV18 and TRBJ2-2; tentative D call: TRBD2 (5 bases). The CDR3 is 15 amino acids. Germline lookup yields CDR1 KGHSH and CDR2 LQKENI. Trimming removed 6 bases from V and 2 bases from J, with 13 bases in between. The full variable domain, its missing parts supplied by reference TRBV18 and TRBJ2-2, is NAGVMQNPRHLVRRRGQEARLRCSPMKGHSHVYWYRQLPEEGLKFMVYLQKENIIDESGMPKERFSAEFPKEGPSILRIQQVVRGDSAAYFCASSQSGFNTGELFFGEGSRLTVL.

CDR3 nucleotides: TGTGCCACCAGTGATTTGCCTAACCAGCCCCAGCATTTT. Translation gives CATSDLPNQPQHF. J is TRBJ1-5 and V is TRBV24-1; D uncertain. CDR3 length: 13 amino acids. Germline loops: CDR1 KGHDR, CDR2 SFDVKD. The V end was cut by 0 bases, the J end by 7 bases, with 6 bases between.

This clonotype was seen repeatedly, ten times or more. The CDR3 region has the DNA TGTGCCAGCAGCATCGTTACAGCTGGGGCCAACGTCCTGACTTTC. Protein: CASSIVTAGANVLTF. The J gene is TRBJ2-6, the V gene TRBV7-9; D uncertain. V was cut by 5 bases and J by 2 bases, with 10 bases left in between. The CDR3 is made up of 15 amino acids. CDR1 and CDR2 (germline): SEHNR, FQNEAQ (reference sequence). The full variable domain, its missing parts supplied by reference TRBV7-9 and TRBJ2-6, is DTGVSQNPRHKITKRGQNVTFRCDPISEHNRLYWYRQTLGQGPEFLTYFQNEAQLEKSRLLSDRFSAERPKGSFSTLEIQRTEQGDSAMYLCASSIVTAGANVLTFGAGSRLTVL.

This clonotype has at least ten counts. The V call is TRBV12-3 or TRBV12-4, the J call TRBJ1-5, with D perhaps TRBD1 (5 bases). The CDR3 contains 13 residues. Trimming cost V 6 bases and J 5 bases, with 11 bases left between them. This CDR3 reads CASSLDSDQPQHF. The CDR3 bases are TGTGCCAGCAGCCTAGACAGCGATCAGCCCCAGCATTTT.

This clonotype was seen a handful of times. V and J are TRBV19 and TRBJ2-5; a possible D gene is TRBD2 (5 bases). Looked up from germline, CDR1 is LNHDA and CDR2 is SQIVND (reference sequence). The CDR3 is 17 residues long. Deletions cut 5 bases from V and 0 bases from J, with 19 bases between. The CDR3 region is CASSPDFVGANQETQYF. CDR3 nucleotides: TGTGCCAGTAGTCCCGATTTTGTGGGAGCGAACCAAGAGACCCAGTACTTC.

This clonotype was seen more than once but under ten times. V gene TRBV9 combines with J gene TRBJ2-1, with D maybe TRBD1 (6 bases). Trimming cost V 0 bases and J 3 bases, with 13 bases left between them. The CDR3 contains 16 residues. CDR1 and CDR2 from the germline V gene are SGDLS and YYNGEE. CDR3: CASSVARVGGYNEQFF. The CDR3 DNA follows: TGTGCCAGCAGCGTAGCCCGCGTAGGGGGCTACAATGAGCAGTTCTTC.

The V gene is TRBV5-1, the J gene TRBJ1-6; 7 positions match TRBD1. CDR3 length equals 15 residues. Trimming cost V 3 bases and J 5 bases; bases outside gene matches: 5. Per the germline V gene, CDR1 is SGHRS and CDR2 is YFSETQ. DNA of the CDR3: TGCGCCAGCAGCTACAGGGACAGACATAATTCACCCCTCCACTTT. As protein: CASSYRDRHNSPLHF.